A selection of T cell receptor beta chains follows, all from one sample in a study of blood T cell repertoires in COVID-19. Here immunoSEQ multiplex PCR was the method, and the copy in TCRdb shows in-frame clones only, minus some. This sample yields roughly 200,000 clones, of which about nine tenths are seen a single time; 5.5% to 7.5% belongs to the top ten. The sequenced sample consisted of peripheral blood. These receptors came from a man in his forties with acute or convalescent COVID-19. Each CDR3 is given with its conserved first and last residue. The D gene is left open where the match is weak.

>TRBV7-9|TRBD1|TRBJ2-7
TGTGCCAGCACTCAGGGGGCGGTCTACGAGCAGTACTTC
CASTQGAVYEQYF
>TRBV19|.|TRBJ1-2
TGTGCCAGTAGCGCCCGACAGGCTGGCTATGGCTACACCTTC
CASSARQAGYGYTF
>TRBV7-6|.|TRBJ1-1
TGTGCCAGCAGCTTAAAGATGTGGGGCAACACTGAAGCTTTCTTT
CASSLKMWGNTEAFF
>TRBV4-1|TRBD1|TRBJ2-7
TGCGCCAGCAGCCACGACCCAAAGGGGGCGATCTACGAGCAGTACTTC
CASSHDPKGAIYEQYF
>TRBV3-1/TRBV3-2|TRBD2|TRBJ2-3
TGTGCCAGCAGCCAAGATCGGGGACTACGCACAGATACGCAGTATTTT
CASSQDRGLRTDTQYF
>TRBV19|.|TRBJ2-5
TGTGCCAGTAGTACCCTTCCAGGAGGGGAAGAGACCCAGTACTTC
CASSTLPGGEETQYF
>TRBV5-1|TRBD2|TRBJ2-3
TGCGCCAGCAGCTTGGCAAGCGGGGGGGCTATGGATACGCAGTATTTT
CASSLASGGAMDTQYF
>TRBV7-9|TRBD1|TRBJ1-2
TGTGCCAGCAGACGCGCGACAGGGGGTGCGTATGGCTACACCTTC
CASRRATGGAYGYTF
>TRBV6-1|TRBD1|TRBJ2-1
TGTGCCAGCAGTCCCGGGACAGGGGTTAGGAATGAGCAGTTCTTC
CASSPGTGVRNEQFF
>TRBV7-2|TRBD2|TRBJ2-5
TGTGCCAGCAGCTTAGTAGGATTTTCGGCGGGGGGGCCAGGGGAGACCCAGTACTTC
CASSLVGFSAGGPGETQYF
>TRBV24-1|TRBD1|TRBJ2-7
TGTGCCACCAGCCGGGGACAGGGGCTCTACGAGCAGTACTTC
CATSRGQGLYEQYF
>TRBV6-1|TRBD2|TRBJ2-7
TGTGCCAGCAATGGGGGACCGCGGGACTACTACGAGCAGTACTTC
CASNGGPRDYYEQYF
>TRBV5-4|.|TRBJ2-2
TGTGCCAGCAGCTCTTTTGTCACCGGGGAGCTGTTTTTT
CASSSFVTGELFF
>TRBV5-1|.|TRBJ2-5
TGCGCCAGCAGCCCAACAGTTGTCGGGGACCAAGAGACCCAGTACTTC
CASSPTVVGDQETQYF
>TRBV7-8|.|TRBJ1-1
TGTGCCAGCAGCTTACAGACTATGAACACTGAAGCTTTCTTT
CASSLQTMNTEAFF
>TRBV28|.|TRBJ1-1
TGTGCCAGCAGTTTGAGGGGGGGACGTCTGGGCACTGAAGCTTTCTTT
CASSLRGGRLGTEAFF
>TRBV4-2|TRBD2|TRBJ2-5
TGTGCCAGCAGTCCCGGACTAGCGGGGGGGAGCGGAGAGACCCAGTACTTC
CASSPGLAGGSGETQYF
>TRBV7-2|.|TRBJ1-2
TGTGCCAGCAGCCCGCGCGGCGGATGGTATGGCTACACCTTC
CASSPRGGWYGYTF
>TRBV27|.|TRBJ1-1
TGTGCCAGCAGTCCCCAGGGAGGGGGCACTGAAGCTTTCTTT
CASSPQGGGTEAFF
>TRBV2|.|TRBJ2-2
TGTGCCAGCAGTGATATACCAGCCGCGGGGTTCGCGAACACCGGGGAGCTGTTTTTT
CASSDIPAAGFANTGELFF
>TRBV2|.|TRBJ2-4
TGTGCCAGCAGTGTCGTCCGAGCCAAAAACATTCAGTACTTC
CASSVVRAKNIQYF
>TRBV28|TRBD2|TRBJ2-7
TGTGCCAGCAAGGGCGGGGGAAGCTCCTACGAGCAGTACTTC
CASKGGGSSYEQYF
>TRBV20-1|.|TRBJ2-3
TGCAGTGCTAGTTTTCTCACAGATACGCAGTATTTT
CSASFLTDTQYF
>TRBV4-1|TRBD1|TRBJ1-1
TGCGCCAGCAGCCAAGTCGGGACAGGGGTAAACACTGAAGCTTTCTTT
CASSQVGTGVNTEAFF